The 10 T cell receptor beta chains reported below all come from one sample, sequenced in a study of response to subunit inactivated influenza vaccine. TCRdb re-called the RT-PCR reads through MiXCR, storing one row per CDR3 protein. The table lists around 520,000 distinct CDR3 sequences, approximately 12% of them singletons. Here the sequenced sample was PBMCs from blood, taken on the day of vaccination. All receptors come from a man aged 50 to 59 who received an inactivated influenza vaccine.

This clonotype was seen ten or more times. The V call is TRBV5-1, the J call TRBJ1-4; 10 bases match TRBD1. This CDR3 comprises 19 residues. Germline CDR1 is SGHRS and CDR2 is YFSETQ. Trimming cost V 4 bases and J 0 bases; bases outside gene matches: 12. CDR3 sequence: CASSRSGTGVWATNEKLFF. The CDR3 nucleotides are TGCGCCAGCAGCAGATCCGGGACAGGGGTGTGGGCAACTAATGAAAAACTGTTTTTT.

This clonotype occurred many times. V and J are TRBV5-6 and TRBJ2-3, with 7 bases that match TRBD2. The CDR3 is 14 amino acids. V shed 0 bases and J 9 bases; nucleotides not matched to a gene: 7. Germline V gene data show CDR1 as SGHDT and CDR2 as YYEEEE. The CDR3 DNA follows: TGTGCCAGCAGCTTGGATACCGAGGGAGGGACGCAGTATTTT. This codes for CASSLDTEGGTQYF.

The chain combines TRBV12-3 or TRBV12-4 with TRBJ2-7; maybe TRBD2 (6 bases). V lost 8 bases and J lost 4, with 15 bases in between. The length of the CDR3 is 13 residues. CDR3 DNA: TGTGCCAGCGGGGCGGGGTTTGGATACGAGCAGTACTTC. Its translation: CASGAGFGYEQYF.

The CDR3 nucleotides read TGTGCCAGCGGGGCACAGTTGAACACTGAAGCTTTCTTT. Its protein is CASGAQLNTEAFF. The chain joins TRBV2 to TRBJ1-1; D is perhaps TRBD1 (5 bases). This CDR3 region has 13 residues. Per germline, CDR1 SNHLY and CDR2 FYNNEI. V was trimmed by 8 bases and J by 0 bases, leaving 10 bases between them.

This clonotype was observed a few times. The chain joins TRBV4-3 to TRBJ2-2, with TRBD1 matching over 7 bases. Looked up from germline, CDR1 is LGHNA and CDR2 is YSLEER. Trimming removed 0 bases from V and 3 bases from J; junction bases left unmatched: 10. The CDR3 is 18 residues long. The CDR3 nucleotides are TGCGCCAGCAGCCAAGAGGCCAACAGGGGCTGGGACACCGGGGAGCTGTTTTTT. Translated: CASSQEANRGWDTGELFF.

V usage is TRBV20-1 and J usage is TRBJ2-1; D ambiguous. V was clipped by 3 bases and J by 6 bases, with 6 bases between them. Germline assignment: CDR1 DFQATT and CDR2 SNEGSKA (reference sequence). CDR3 length: 11 amino acids. CDR3 amino acids: CSARGANEQFF. CDR3 bases: TGCAGTGCTAGGGGCGCCAATGAGCAGTTCTTC.

This clonotype was seen ten or more times. The chain employs TRBV12-3 or TRBV12-4 and TRBJ2-2; D is perhaps TRBD2 (5 bases). Trimming stripped 6 bases from V and 1 base from J, with 12 bases between. CDR3 length equals 15 residues. In nucleotides, the CDR3 is TGTGCCAGCAGCTTGATCGGAGGGAACACCGGGGAGCTGTTTTTT. Protein: CASSLIGGNTGELFF.

In its sample, this clonotype was seen a few times. The rearrangement uses TRBV7-8 and TRBJ1-1; a weak D match, TRBD1 (5 bases). In germline, CDR1 is SGHVS, CDR2 FQNEAQ. This CDR3 comprises 14 residues. Trimming cost V 1 base and J 6 bases, with 12 bases left between them. For the CDR3, the DNA is TGTGCCAGCAGCTTAGGACAGCCGACATCTGAAGCTTTCTTT. Amino acid sequence: CASSLGQPTSEAFF.

This clonotype was detected only a few times. The chain has TRBV9 and TRBJ1-4; 9 positions agree with TRBD1. CDR1 is SGDLS and CDR2 is YYNGEE in the germline V gene. J gave up 10 bases and V 3 bases, and 7 bases lay outside the gene matches. The CDR3 runs to 14 residues. The DNA of the CDR3 is TGTGCCAGCAGCGCGGGACAGGGTCGGGGAAAACTGTTTTTT. Protein product: CASSAGQGRGKLFF. The complete variable domain, with remaining parts taken from reference TRBV9 and TRBJ1-4, reads DSGVTQTPKHLITATGQRVTLRCSPRSGDLSVYWYQQSLDQGLQFLIQYYNGEERAKGNILERFSAQQFPDLHSELNLSSLELGDSALYFCASSAGQGRGKLFFGSGTQLSVL.

The J gene is TRBJ2-1, the V gene TRBV6-5; 16 bases line up with TRBD2. J gave up 8 bases and V 0 bases, and 1 base lay outside the gene matches. The CDR3 covers 16 residues. Germline values: CDR1 MNHEY, CDR2 SVGAGI. The CDR3 region has the DNA TGTGCCAGCAGTTACTCGGGACTAGCGGGAGGGCATGAGCAGTTCTTC. Residues: CASSYSGLAGGHEQFF.